This T cell receptor beta chain was found in a study of T cell responses to AZD1222 COVID-19 vaccine. Whole-study results and caveats: The breadth and depth of Spike-specific TCRs increased once two AZD1222 doses had been given. Regions left unmutated in variants are reportedly the target of nearly half of spike-specific TCRs. Among AZD1222 vaccinees, only 5 to 7 were seropositive at baseline. Repertoires were collected only later (after the peak T cell response had occurred).

The CDR3 has 16 amino acids. V lost 0 bases, J lost 0 bases, and 9 bases lay in between. The germline gives CDR1 ENHRY, CDR2 SYGVKD. Turning to this clone: As yet, its antigen is unknown.

Sequencing was performed with immunoSEQ multiplex PCR; in TCRdb, only in-frame clones are kept and a portion is missing. The sample has approximately 90,000 clones; roughly 92% are singletons. The sequence was collected from an adult in good health. This chain connects TRBV10-3 to TRBJ1-3; D gene uncertain. Sequenced material: peripheral blood, taken on day 0 of AZD1222 vaccination. The CDR3 bases are TGTGCCATCAGTGAGTCGGGAGGGAGCTCTGGAAACACCATATATTTT. Translation: CAISESGGSSGNTIYF.